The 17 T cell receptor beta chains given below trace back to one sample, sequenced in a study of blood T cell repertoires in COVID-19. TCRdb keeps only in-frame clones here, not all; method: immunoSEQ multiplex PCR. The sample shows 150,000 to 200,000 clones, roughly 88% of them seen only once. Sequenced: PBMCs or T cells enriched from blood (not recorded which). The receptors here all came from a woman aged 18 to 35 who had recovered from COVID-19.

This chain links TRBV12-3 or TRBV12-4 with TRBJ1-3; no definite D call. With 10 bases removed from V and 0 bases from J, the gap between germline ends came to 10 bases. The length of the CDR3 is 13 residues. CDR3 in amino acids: CATPSDSGNTIYF. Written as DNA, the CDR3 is TGTGCCACCCCGAGCGACTCTGGAAACACCATATATTTT.

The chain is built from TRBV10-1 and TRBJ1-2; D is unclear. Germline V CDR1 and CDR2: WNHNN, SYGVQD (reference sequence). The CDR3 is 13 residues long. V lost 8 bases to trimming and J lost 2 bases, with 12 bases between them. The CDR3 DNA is TGCGCCAGCGCCGAAGACGGGAACTATGGCTACACCTTC. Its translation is CASAEDGNYGYTF.

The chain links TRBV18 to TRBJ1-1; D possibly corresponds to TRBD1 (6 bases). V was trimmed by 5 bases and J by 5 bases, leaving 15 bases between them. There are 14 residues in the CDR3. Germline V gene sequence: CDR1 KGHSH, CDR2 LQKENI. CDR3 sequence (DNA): TGTGCCAGCTCAGAACTCCCAGGGGTTACTGAAGCTTTCTTT. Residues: CASSELPGVTEAFF.

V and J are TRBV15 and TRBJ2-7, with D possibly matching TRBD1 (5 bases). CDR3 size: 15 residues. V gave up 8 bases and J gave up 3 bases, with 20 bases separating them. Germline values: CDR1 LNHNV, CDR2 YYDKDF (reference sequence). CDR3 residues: CATSPQGKALYEQYF. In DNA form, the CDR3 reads TGTGCCACCTCACCGCAGGGTAAAGCCCTCTACGAGCAGTACTTC.

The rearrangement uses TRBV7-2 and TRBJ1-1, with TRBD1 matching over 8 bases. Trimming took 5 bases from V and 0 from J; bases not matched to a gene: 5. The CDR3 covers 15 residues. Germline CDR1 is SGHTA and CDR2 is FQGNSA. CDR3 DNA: TGTGCCAGCAGCCTCGCAGGGGGCGTGAACACTGAAGCTTTCTTT. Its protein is CASSLAGGVNTEAFF.

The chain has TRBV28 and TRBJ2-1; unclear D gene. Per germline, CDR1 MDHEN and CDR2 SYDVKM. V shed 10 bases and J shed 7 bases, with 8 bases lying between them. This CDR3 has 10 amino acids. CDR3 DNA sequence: TGTGCCACCCTCGGGAATGAGCAGTTCTTC. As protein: CATLGNEQFF. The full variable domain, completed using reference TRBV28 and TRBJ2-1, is DVKVTQSSRYLVKRTGEKVFLECVQDMDHENMFWYRQDPGLGLRLIYFSYDVKMKEKGDIPEGYSVSREKKERFSLILESASTNQTSMYLCATLGNEQFFGPGTRLTVL.

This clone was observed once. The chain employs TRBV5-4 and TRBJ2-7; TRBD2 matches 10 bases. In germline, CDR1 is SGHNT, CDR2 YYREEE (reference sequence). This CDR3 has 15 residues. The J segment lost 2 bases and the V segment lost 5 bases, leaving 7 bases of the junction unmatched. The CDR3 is CASRLAGGGAYEQYF. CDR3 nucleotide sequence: TGTGCCAGCAGATTAGCGGGAGGTGGGGCCTACGAGCAGTACTTC.

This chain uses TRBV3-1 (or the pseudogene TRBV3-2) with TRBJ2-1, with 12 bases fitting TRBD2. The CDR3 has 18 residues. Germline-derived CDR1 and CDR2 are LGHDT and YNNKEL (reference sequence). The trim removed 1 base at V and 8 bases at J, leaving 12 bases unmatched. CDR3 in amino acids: CASSQVSWTSGMGDEQFF. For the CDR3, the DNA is TGTGCCAGCAGCCAAGTTTCATGGACTAGCGGGATGGGCGATGAGCAGTTCTTC.

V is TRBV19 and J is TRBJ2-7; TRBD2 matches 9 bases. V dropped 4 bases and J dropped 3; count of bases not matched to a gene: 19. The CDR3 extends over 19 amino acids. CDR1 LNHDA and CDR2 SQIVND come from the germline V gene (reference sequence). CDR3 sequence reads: CASSTRLAGPPAPHYEQYF. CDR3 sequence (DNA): TGTGCCAGTAGTACCCGGCTAGCGGGACCCCCCGCCCCCCACTACGAGCAGTACTTC.

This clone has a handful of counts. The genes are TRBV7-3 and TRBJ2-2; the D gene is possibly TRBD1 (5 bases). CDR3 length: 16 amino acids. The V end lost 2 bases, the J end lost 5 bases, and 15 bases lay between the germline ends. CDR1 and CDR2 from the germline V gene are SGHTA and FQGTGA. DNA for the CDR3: TGTGCCAGCAGCTTAGGTCTAGGTTCAGGGACCGGGGAGCTGTTTTTT. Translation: CASSLGLGSGTGELFF.

Here the CDR3 DNA reads TGTGCCAGCAGTCATCGGACAGGGGAAAACACAGATACGCAGTATTTT. Translation: CASSHRTGENTDTQYF. J is TRBJ2-3 and V is TRBV11-1, with 9 bases fitting TRBD1. The ends lost 6 bases at V and 2 bases at J; junction bases unmatched: 9. Germline-derived CDR1 and CDR2 are SGHAT and FQDESV (reference sequence). The CDR3 consists of 16 residues.

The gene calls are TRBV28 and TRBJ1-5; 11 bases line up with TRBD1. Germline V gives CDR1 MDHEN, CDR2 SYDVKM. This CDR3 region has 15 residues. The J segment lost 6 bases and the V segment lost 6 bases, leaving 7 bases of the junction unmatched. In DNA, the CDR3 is TGTGCCAGCAGCTACGGACAGGGGGCAGTTCAGCCCCAGCATTTT. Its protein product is CASSYGQGAVQPQHF.

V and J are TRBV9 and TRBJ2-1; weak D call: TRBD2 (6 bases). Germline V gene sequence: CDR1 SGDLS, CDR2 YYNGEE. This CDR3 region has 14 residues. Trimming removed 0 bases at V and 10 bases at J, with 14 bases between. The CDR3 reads CASSVEPLAPEQFF. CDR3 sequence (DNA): TGTGCCAGCAGCGTAGAGCCCCTAGCGCCGGAGCAGTTCTTC.

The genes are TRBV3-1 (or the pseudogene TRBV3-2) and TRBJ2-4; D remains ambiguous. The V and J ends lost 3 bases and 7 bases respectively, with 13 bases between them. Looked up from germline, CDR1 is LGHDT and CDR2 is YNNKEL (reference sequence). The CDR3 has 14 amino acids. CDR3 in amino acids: CASSHNSPGNIQYF. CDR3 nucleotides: TGTGCCAGCAGCCATAACTCCCCCGGTAACATTCAGTACTTC.

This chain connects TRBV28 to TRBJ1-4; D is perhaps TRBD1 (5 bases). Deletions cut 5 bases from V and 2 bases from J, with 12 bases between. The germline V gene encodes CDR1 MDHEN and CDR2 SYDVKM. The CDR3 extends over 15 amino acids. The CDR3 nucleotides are TGTGCCAGCAGTCCTCAGGGACTGACTAATGAAAAACTGTTTTTT. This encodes CASSPQGLTNEKLFF.

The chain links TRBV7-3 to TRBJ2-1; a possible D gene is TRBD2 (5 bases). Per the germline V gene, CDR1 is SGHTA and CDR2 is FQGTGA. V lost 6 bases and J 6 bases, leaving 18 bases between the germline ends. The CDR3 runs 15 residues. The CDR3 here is CASRSRRLEGNEQFF. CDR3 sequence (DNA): TGTGCCAGCAGATCCAGGCGTCTAGAGGGCAATGAGCAGTTCTTC.

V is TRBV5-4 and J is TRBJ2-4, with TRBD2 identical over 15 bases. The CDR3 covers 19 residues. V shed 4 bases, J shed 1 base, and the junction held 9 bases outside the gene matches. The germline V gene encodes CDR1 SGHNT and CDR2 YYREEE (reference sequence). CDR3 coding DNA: TGTGCCAGCAGCCCTTGGACTAGCGGGAGGGCCCCCGCCAAAAACATTCAGTACTTC. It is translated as CASSPWTSGRAPAKNIQYF.